The 22 T cell receptor beta chains given below trace back to one sample, sequenced in a study of shared clonotypes between healthy human individuals. CD45RO-negative CD8 cells positively selected for CCR7 made up the naive population, which excluded terminally differentiated effector memory CD45RA+ cells. The protocol was immunoSEQ multiplex PCR, while the TCRdb copy is restricted to in-frame clones and leaves out a portion. The sample yields about 800,000 clones, approximately 96% seen once. The sequenced sample consisted of naive CD8+ T cells sorted from blood. The receptors shown here come from a man aged 25 to 40 in good health.

This chain uses TRBV23-1 with TRBJ1-5; D ambiguous. TRBV23-1 is annotated as an ORF whose role is uncertain. Deletions cut 0 bases from V and 0 bases from J, with 12 bases between. The CDR3 is 17 residues long. CDR3 sequence reads: CASSQSVGDFSNQPQHF. The CDR3 DNA is TGCGCCAGCAGTCAATCGGTTGGGGATTTTAGCAATCAGCCCCAGCATTTT.

The chain carries TRBV10-3 and TRBJ1-5, with D hard to call. This CDR3 comprises 14 residues. Germline V gene lookup returns CDR1 ENHRY and CDR2 SYGVKD. The V end was cut by 3 bases, the J end by 0 bases, with 6 bases between. CDR3 DNA: TGTGCCATCAGTGACACGGATAGCAATCAGCCCCAGCATTTT. Translated, it gives CAISDTDSNQPQHF.

This chain joins TRBV5-1 and TRBJ2-2; TRBD2 aligns across 8 bases. CDR1 is SGHRS and CDR2 is YFSETQ in the germline V gene. This CDR3 spans 16 amino acids. The ends lost 7 bases at V and 6 bases at J; junction bases unmatched: 14. The CDR3 reads CASVDPAGGTSGELFF. The CDR3 coding sequence is TGCGCCAGCGTCGACCCGGCGGGGGGCACATCCGGGGAGCTGTTTTTT.

This chain joins TRBV28 and TRBJ1-1, with D uncertain. The germline gives CDR1 MDHEN, CDR2 SYDVKM. There are 14 residues in the CDR3. Trimming removed 5 bases from V and 0 bases from J, with 10 bases in between. The CDR3 loop is CASSPLGMNTEAFF. Written as DNA, the CDR3 is TGTGCCAGCAGTCCCCTCGGCATGAACACTGAAGCTTTCTTT. Complete variable domain (other parts from reference TRBV28 and TRBJ1-1): DVKVTQSSRYLVKRTGEKVFLECVQDMDHENMFWYRQDPGLGLRLIYFSYDVKMKEKGDIPEGYSVSREKKERFSLILESASTNQTSMYLCASSPLGMNTEAFFGQGTRLTVV.

This clone was observed once. The genes are TRBV6-1 and TRBJ2-5, with 10 bases matching TRBD2. V trimming: 2 bases; J trimming: 4 bases; junction bases outside the gene matches: 4. CDR3 size: 15 residues. Germline V CDR1 and CDR2: MNHNS, SASEGT. Here the CDR3 DNA reads TGTGCCAGCAGTGAACTAGCGGGAGTGAGAGAGACCCAGTACTTC. Its protein product is CASSELAGVRETQYF.

The V call is TRBV27, the J call TRBJ2-7; tentatively, D is TRBD1 or TRBD2 (6 bases each). This CDR3 region has 15 residues. V lost 8 bases to trimming and J lost 3 bases, with 20 bases between them. Germline V CDR1 and CDR2: MNHEY, SMNVEV (reference sequence). The CDR3 is CASGGPMGGIYEQYF. The CDR3 nucleotides are TGTGCCAGCGGGGGACCAATGGGGGGCATCTACGAGCAGTACTTC.

The chain joins TRBV18 to TRBJ1-1, with D possibly TRBD1 on 6 matching bases. The CDR3 covers 15 residues. Germline CDR1 and CDR2: KGHSH and LQKENI. V was clipped by 5 bases and J by 7 bases, with 20 bases between them. DNA for the CDR3: TGTGCCAGCTCAGGATCTTACAGGGTTTCCCATGAAGCTTTCTTT. Translating gives CASSGSYRVSHEAFF.

This clone was detected only once. The chain joins TRBV4-1 to TRBJ2-7; D unresolved. The germline CDR1 and CDR2 sequences are MGHRA and YSYEKL. CDR3 length: 15 residues. V lost 0 bases, J lost 6 bases, and 15 bases lay in between. The CDR3 coding sequence is TGCGCCAGCAGCCAAGATCCAAGGGCGTCTGGCGAGCAGTACTTC. It codes for CASSQDPRASGEQYF.

This chain uses TRBV7-9 with TRBJ2-1; 9 bases align to TRBD2. CDR3 length: 16 amino acids. The junction had 6 bases not matched to a gene; V was cut back by 1 base and J by 5 bases. Germline V gives CDR1 SEHNR, CDR2 FQNEAQ (reference sequence). The CDR3: CASSLVGGRDDNEQFF. CDR3 DNA: TGTGCCAGCAGCTTAGTCGGCGGGAGGGATGACAATGAGCAGTTCTTC.

The chain employs TRBV5-5 and TRBJ2-3; D remains unclear. Trimming stripped 0 bases from V and 4 bases from J, with 12 bases between. CDR1 and CDR2 (germline): SGHKS, YYEKEE (reference sequence). CDR3 length equals 15 residues. As DNA, the CDR3 is TGTGCCAGCAGCTTGGCCGGGCAGTACGCAGATACGCAGTATTTT. Its translation is CASSLAGQYADTQYF.

The chain combines TRBV7-9 with TRBJ2-3, with a possible D match to TRBD1 (5 bases). CDR3 length: 13 residues. V dropped 5 bases and J dropped 2 bases, with 8 bases sitting between them. CDR1 and CDR2 from the germline V gene are SEHNR and FQNEAQ (reference sequence). The CDR3 loop reads CASSPGNTDTQYF. The DNA for the CDR3 is TGTGCCAGCAGCCCAGGGAACACAGATACGCAGTATTTT.

Notes on this clone: Other DNA sequences from this sample encode an identical CDR3 as well. The rearrangement links TRBV27 to TRBJ2-7; 10 nucleotides line up with TRBD2. The CDR3 extends over 14 amino acids. Trimming removed 4 bases from V and 3 bases from J; junction bases left unmatched: 3. Germline V CDR1 and CDR2: MNHEY, SMNVEV (reference sequence). CDR3 region: CASSSLAGVYEQYF. The CDR3 nucleotides read TGTGCCAGCAGTTCTCTAGCGGGAGTCTACGAGCAGTACTTC.

The chain has TRBV7-2 and TRBJ2-7, with 8 bases identical to TRBD1. This CDR3 has 14 amino acids. Looked up from germline, CDR1 is SGHTA and CDR2 is FQGNSA. V lost 5 bases to trimming and J lost 3 bases; unmatched junction nucleotides: 6. The CDR3 DNA reads as TGTGCCAGCAGCCAATTAGACAGGGGCTACGAGCAGTACTTC. It specifies CASSQLDRGYEQYF.

The chain employs TRBV29-1 and TRBJ2-7, with 7 positions matching TRBD1. Looked up from germline, CDR1 is SQVTM and CDR2 is ANQGSEA. The CDR3 consists of 13 residues. The V and J ends lost 8 bases and 6 bases, in that order; junction bases with no gene match: 13. CDR3 in DNA: TGCAGCTTCCGGGACAGCGACCCCCTCGAGCAGTACTTC. The encoded protein is CSFRDSDPLEQYF.

The V and J genes are TRBV29-1 and TRBJ2-1; D gene ambiguous. This CDR3 region has 12 residues. Trimming cost V 3 bases and J 6 bases, with 9 bases left between them. The V gene's germline CDR1 is SQVTM and CDR2 ANQGSEA. This chain's CDR3 is CSVDGDVNEQFF. In DNA, the CDR3 is TGCAGCGTTGACGGCGACGTCAATGAGCAGTTCTTC.

This chain joins TRBV9 and TRBJ2-7, with D perhaps TRBD1 or TRBD2 (5 bases each). The CDR3 is 14 amino acids. V gave up 0 bases and J gave up 5 bases, with 12 bases separating them. Germline CDR1 reads SGDLS; CDR2 reads YYNGEE. CDR3 region: CASSVVSGTHEQYF. Here the CDR3 DNA reads TGTGCCAGCAGCGTAGTCTCAGGGACCCACGAGCAGTACTTC.

CDR3 protein: CATSSSAGTYDVAKNIQYF. The CDR3 DNA is TGTGCCACCAGCAGTTCAGCCGGGACTTACGATGTAGCCAAAAACATTCAGTACTTC. This chain links TRBV15 with TRBJ2-4, with D tentatively TRBD2 (6 bases). V was pared by 3 bases and J by 0 bases, with 21 bases between. The CDR3 spans 19 residues. Germline V lookup: CDR1 LNHNV, CDR2 YYDKDF (reference sequence).

This sequence joins TRBV7-6 and TRBJ2-7; D is possibly TRBD2 (6 bases). This CDR3 is built from 15 residues. Trimming took 2 bases from V and 2 from J, leaving 13 bases between them. The V gene's germline CDR1 is SGHVS and CDR2 FNYEAQ. CDR3: CASSLRPGLTYEQYF. CDR3 in DNA: TGTGCCAGCAGCTTAAGACCGGGACTCACCTACGAGCAGTACTTC.

The CDR3 DNA sequence: TGTGCCAGCAGCCATCCGGGACTAGAAATAGGCGAGCAGTACTTC. It specifies CASSHPGLEIGEQYF. This chain uses TRBV7-2 with TRBJ2-7, with 8 nucleotides matching TRBD2. CDR1 and CDR2 from the germline V gene are SGHTA and FQGNSA. V trimming: 5 bases; J trimming: 6 bases; junction bases outside the gene matches: 12. The CDR3 is made up of 15 amino acids.

The chain employs TRBV7-2 and TRBJ2-5; D call uncertain. The ends were cut back, 1 base at V and 1 base at J, with 7 bases in the middle. Germline CDR1 is SGHTA and CDR2 is FQGNSA. This CDR3 contains 14 residues. CDR3 sequence reads: CASSLDMGQETQYF. CDR3 in DNA: TGTGCCAGCAGCTTAGATATGGGCCAAGAGACCCAGTACTTC.

The chain links TRBV7-9 to TRBJ2-2, with TRBD2 matching 9 bases. The CDR3 totals 16 residues. Losses at the gene ends were 4 bases for V and 3 bases for J; bases not matched to a gene: 6. Germline-derived CDR1 and CDR2 are SEHNR and FQNEAQ (reference sequence). The DNA of the CDR3 is TGTGCCAGCAGCTGGAGTGGGACTAGCTACACCGGGGAGCTGTTTTTT. Residues: CASSWSGTSYTGELFF. The whole variable domain, filled in from reference TRBV7-9 and TRBJ2-2, reads DTGVSQNPRHKITKRGQNVTFRCDPISEHNRLYWYRQTLGQGPEFLTYFQNEAQLEKSRLLSDRFSAERPKGSFSTLEIQRTEQGDSAMYLCASSWSGTSYTGELFFGEGSRLTVL.

The V and J genes are TRBV4-1 and TRBJ1-2; TRBD1 agrees at 9 bases. The CDR3 has 15 residues. Per the germline V gene, CDR1 is MGHRA and CDR2 is YSYEKL. Trimming at V came to 2 bases and at J to 2 bases, leaving 3 bases not matched to a gene. The DNA of the CDR3 is TGCGCCAGCAGCCAACAGGGGACAGGGAACTATGGCTACACCTTC. It is translated as CASSQQGTGNYGYTF.